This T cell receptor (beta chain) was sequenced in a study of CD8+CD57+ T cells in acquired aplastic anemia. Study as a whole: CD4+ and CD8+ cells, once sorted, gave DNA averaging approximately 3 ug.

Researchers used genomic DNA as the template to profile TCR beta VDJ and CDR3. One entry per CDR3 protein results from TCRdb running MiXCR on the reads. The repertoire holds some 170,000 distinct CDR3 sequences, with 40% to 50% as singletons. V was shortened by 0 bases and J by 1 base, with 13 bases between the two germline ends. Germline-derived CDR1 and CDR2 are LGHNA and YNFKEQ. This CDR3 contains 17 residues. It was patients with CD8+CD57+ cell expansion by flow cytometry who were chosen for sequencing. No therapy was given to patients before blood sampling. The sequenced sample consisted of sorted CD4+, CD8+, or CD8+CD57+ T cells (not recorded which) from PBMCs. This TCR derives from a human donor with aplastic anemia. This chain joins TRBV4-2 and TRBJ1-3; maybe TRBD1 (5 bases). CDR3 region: CASSQDSRAGSGNTIYF. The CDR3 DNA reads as TGTGCCAGCAGCCAAGATAGTCGAGCAGGGTCTGGAAACACCATATATTTT.